The 6 T cell receptor beta chains presented below share a single source sample, sequenced in a study of Ad26.COV2.S vaccination and SARS-CoV-2 variants. The protocol was immunoSEQ multiplex PCR, while the TCRdb copy is restricted to in-frame clones and leaves out a portion. The profile shows about 350,000 clones, 86% of them singletons. Treatment in this sample: some 20 received Ad26.COV2.S at low or high dose, single or two shots; about five received placebo; per-sample allocation not given. Sampling was done on day 63 after the first vaccine or placebo injection. The sample in question was peripheral blood, obtained in a trial of Ad26.COV2.S vaccine versus placebo. These receptors all come from a person between 18 and 59 years old who received the Ad26.COV2.S COVID-19 vaccine or a placebo.

The chain has TRBV6-2 or TRBV6-3 and TRBJ2-5, with D maybe TRBD2 (5 bases). The CDR3 extends over 15 amino acids. The V and J ends lost 0 bases and 5 bases respectively, with 13 bases between them. Germline CDR1 MNHEY, CDR2 SVGEGT. CDR3 sequence reads: CASSYSGTGIETQYF. Written as DNA, the CDR3 is TGTGCCAGCAGTTACTCCGGAACGGGGATTGAGACCCAGTACTTC.

This chain uses TRBV10-3 with TRBJ1-1, with 9 bases fitting TRBD1. Germline V lookup: CDR1 ENHRY, CDR2 SYGVKD. This CDR3 has 13 amino acids. The V gene end was trimmed by 6 bases and the J gene end by 1 base; junction bases not matched to a gene: 0. The CDR3 spells CAIRQGANTEAFF. The CDR3 DNA sequence: TGTGCCATCAGACAGGGGGCGAACACTGAAGCTTTCTTT.

The genes are TRBV5-5 and TRBJ2-1; 9 positions agree with TRBD2. V lost 0 bases and J lost 7; bases outside the gene matches: 2. The CDR3 contains 14 residues. Germline V gene data show CDR1 as SGHKS and CDR2 as YYEKEE (reference sequence). The CDR3 sequence is CASSLGLAVNEQFF. The CDR3 region has the DNA TGTGCCAGCAGCTTGGGACTAGCGGTGAATGAGCAGTTCTTC.

V is TRBV9 and J is TRBJ2-5; 11 bases align to TRBD2. The length of the CDR3 is 15 residues. Germline trimming cut 2 bases from V and 1 base from J; bases unmatched to any gene: 1. Germline lookup yields CDR1 SGDLS and CDR2 YYNGEE. DNA for the CDR3: TGTGCCAGCAGCGTTGGGACTAGCGGCCAAGAGACCCAGTACTTC. This gives the protein CASSVGTSGQETQYF. Combining the CDR3 with reference TRBV9 and TRBJ2-5 gives the whole variable domain DSGVTQTPKHLITATGQRVTLRCSPRSGDLSVYWYQQSLDQGLQFLIQYYNGEERAKGNILERFSAQQFPDLHSELNLSSLELGDSALYFCASSVGTSGQETQYFGPGTRLLVL.

The V and J genes are TRBV10-3 and TRBJ2-3, with 7 bases lining up with TRBD2. The CDR3 runs to 16 residues. Per germline, CDR1 ENHRY and CDR2 SYGVKD. The junction had 19 bases not matched to a gene; V was cut back by 11 bases and J by 5 bases. The CDR3 loop reads CAVSPFGRETRDTQYF. DNA for the CDR3: TGTGCCGTTAGTCCCTTCGGGCGGGAGACGAGAGATACGCAGTATTTT.

With regard to this clone: The conserved final phenylalanine or tryptophan is absent from the CDR3, which likely points to a read error. No DNA is shown, since the ends of the CDR3 on it are uncertain; the CDR3 is the one TCRdb lists. The V call is TRBV10-2, the J call TRBJ2-3; the D call in the table, TRBD1, was not verified against the DNA. Germline V gene sequence: CDR1 WSHSY, CDR2 SAAADI. The CDR3 contains 11 residues when both ends are counted. The CDR3 protein is CASSEGTGVQS.